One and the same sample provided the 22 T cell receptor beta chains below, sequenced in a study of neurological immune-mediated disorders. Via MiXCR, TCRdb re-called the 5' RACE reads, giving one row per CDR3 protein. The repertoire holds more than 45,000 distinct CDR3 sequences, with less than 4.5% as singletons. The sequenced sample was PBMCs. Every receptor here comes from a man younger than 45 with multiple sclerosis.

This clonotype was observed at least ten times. The CDR3 loop reads CSVEEEGTGLGDYNEQFF. The CDR3 bases are TGCAGCGTTGAAGAAGAGGGGACGGGACTAGGAGATTACAATGAGCAGTTCTTC. This chain connects TRBV29-1 to TRBJ2-1, with 8 positions matching TRBD2. Germline V gene data show CDR1 as SQVTM and CDR2 as ANQGSEA. Trimming took 0 bases from V and 4 from J; bases not matched to a gene: 14. This CDR3 is 18 amino acids long.

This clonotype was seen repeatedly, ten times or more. CDR3 nucleotides: TGTGCCAGCAGTCCCGAGTGGTTGGTAAAACGCGGCTACACCTTC. Protein sequence: CASSPEWLVKRGYTF. The chain combines TRBV6-6 with TRBJ1-2; D remains ambiguous. This CDR3 contains 15 residues. Trimming took 5 bases from V and 8 from J, leaving 21 bases between them. Germline CDR1 MNHNY, CDR2 SVGAGI (reference sequence).

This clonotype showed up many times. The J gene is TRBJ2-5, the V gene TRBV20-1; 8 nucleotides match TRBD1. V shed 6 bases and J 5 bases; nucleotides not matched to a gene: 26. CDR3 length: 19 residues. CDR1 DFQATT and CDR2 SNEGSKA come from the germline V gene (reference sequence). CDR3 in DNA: TGCAGTGCATACCGCCCCAGGGGGCCCTCATGGAGCAATACGGAGACCCAGTACTTC. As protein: CSAYRPRGPSWSNTETQYF.

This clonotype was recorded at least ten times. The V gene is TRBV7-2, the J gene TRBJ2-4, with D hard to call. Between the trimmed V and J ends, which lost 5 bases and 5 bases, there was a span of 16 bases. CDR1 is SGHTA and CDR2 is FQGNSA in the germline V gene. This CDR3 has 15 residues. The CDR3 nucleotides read TGTGCCAGCAGCCCTGTCATTGGAAGACAAAACATTCAGTACTTC. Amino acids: CASSPVIGRQNIQYF. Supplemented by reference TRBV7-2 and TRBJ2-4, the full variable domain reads GAGVSQSPSNKVTEKGKDVELRCDPISGHTALYWYRQSLGQGLEFLIYFQGNSAPDKSGLPSDRFSAERTGGSVSTLTIQRTQQEDSAVYLCASSPVIGRQNIQYFGAGTRLSVL.

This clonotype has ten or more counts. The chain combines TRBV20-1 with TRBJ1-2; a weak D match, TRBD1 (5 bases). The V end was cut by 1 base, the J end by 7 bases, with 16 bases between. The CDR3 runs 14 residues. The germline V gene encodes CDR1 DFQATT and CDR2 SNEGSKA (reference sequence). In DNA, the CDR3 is TGCAGTGCTAGAGCAGAGTCCGGGACGGCTGGCTACACCTTC. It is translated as CSARAESGTAGYTF.

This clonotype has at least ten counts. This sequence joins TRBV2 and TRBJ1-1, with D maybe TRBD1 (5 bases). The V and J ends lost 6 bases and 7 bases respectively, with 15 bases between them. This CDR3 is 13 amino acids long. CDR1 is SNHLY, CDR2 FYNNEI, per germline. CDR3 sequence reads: CASRGERTSEAFF. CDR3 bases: TGTGCCAGCAGGGGGGAAAGAACAAGTGAAGCTTTCTTT.

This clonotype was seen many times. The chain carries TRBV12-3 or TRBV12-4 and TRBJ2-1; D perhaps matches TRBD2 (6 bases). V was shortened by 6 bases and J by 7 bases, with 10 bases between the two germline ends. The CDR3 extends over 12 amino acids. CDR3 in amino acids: CASRGLVNEQFF. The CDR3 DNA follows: TGTGCCAGCAGGGGACTGGTTAATGAGCAGTTCTTC.

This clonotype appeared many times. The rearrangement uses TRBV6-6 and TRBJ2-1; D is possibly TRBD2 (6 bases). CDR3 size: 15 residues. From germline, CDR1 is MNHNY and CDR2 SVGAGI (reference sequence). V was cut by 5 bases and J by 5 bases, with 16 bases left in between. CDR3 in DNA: TGTGCCAGCAGTCGCTCAGGGACTGGGGACAATGAGCAGTTCTTC. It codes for CASSRSGTGDNEQFF.

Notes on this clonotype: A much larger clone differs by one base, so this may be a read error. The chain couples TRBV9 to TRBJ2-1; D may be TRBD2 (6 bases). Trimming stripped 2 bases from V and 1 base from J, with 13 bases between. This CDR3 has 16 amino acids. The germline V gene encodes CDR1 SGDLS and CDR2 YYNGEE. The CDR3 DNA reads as TGTGCCAGCAGCGTGACGGGAGCGAGATCCTACAATGAGCAGTTCTTC. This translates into CASSVTGARSYNEQFF.

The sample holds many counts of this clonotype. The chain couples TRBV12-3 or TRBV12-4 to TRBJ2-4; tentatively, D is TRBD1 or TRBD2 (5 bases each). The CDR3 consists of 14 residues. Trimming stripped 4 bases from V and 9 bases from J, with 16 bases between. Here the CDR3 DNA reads TGTGCCAGCAGTTCCCTACCCCGGGGCTCCATTCAGTACTTC. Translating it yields CASSSLPRGSIQYF.

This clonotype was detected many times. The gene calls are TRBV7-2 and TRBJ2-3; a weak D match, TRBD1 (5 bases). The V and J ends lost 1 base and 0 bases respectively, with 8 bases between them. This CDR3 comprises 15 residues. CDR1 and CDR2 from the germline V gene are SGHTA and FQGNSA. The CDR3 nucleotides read TGTGCCAGCAGCTTAGAGGGGCTGAGCACAGATACGCAGTATTTT. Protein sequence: CASSLEGLSTDTQYF.

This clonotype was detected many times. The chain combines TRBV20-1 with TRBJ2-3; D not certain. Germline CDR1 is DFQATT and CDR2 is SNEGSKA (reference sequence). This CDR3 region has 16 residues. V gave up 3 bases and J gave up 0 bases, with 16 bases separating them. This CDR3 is CSASPLSLTSTDTQYF. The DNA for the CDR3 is TGCAGTGCTAGTCCCTTGTCACTCACTAGCACAGATACGCAGTATTTT.

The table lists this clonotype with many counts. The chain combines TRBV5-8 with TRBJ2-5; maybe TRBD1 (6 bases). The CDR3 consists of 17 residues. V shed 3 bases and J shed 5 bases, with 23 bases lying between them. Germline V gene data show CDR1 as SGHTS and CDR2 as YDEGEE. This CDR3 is CASSSLGTPGDWETQYF. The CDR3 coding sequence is TGTGCCAGCAGCTCCTTGGGGACACCCGGGGATTGGGAGACCCAGTACTTC.

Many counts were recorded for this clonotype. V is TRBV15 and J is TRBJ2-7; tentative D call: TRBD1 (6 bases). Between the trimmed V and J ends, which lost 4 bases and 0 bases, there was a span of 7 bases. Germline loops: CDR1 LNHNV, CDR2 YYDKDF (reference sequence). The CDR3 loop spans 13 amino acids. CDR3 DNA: TGTGCCACCAGCATACAGGGCTCCTACGAGCAGTACTTC. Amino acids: CATSIQGSYEQYF.

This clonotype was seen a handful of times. The CDR3 here is CASSPGTGGDTF. In DNA, the CDR3 is TGTGCCAGCAGCCCCGGGACAGGGGGTGACACCTTC. The V gene is TRBV3-1, the J gene TRBJ1-2, with 11 bases matching TRBD1. Unmatched junction bases numbered 4, after V lost 4 bases and J lost 12 bases. Germline V gene data show CDR1 as LGHDT and CDR2 as YNNKEL (reference sequence). The CDR3 runs 12 residues.

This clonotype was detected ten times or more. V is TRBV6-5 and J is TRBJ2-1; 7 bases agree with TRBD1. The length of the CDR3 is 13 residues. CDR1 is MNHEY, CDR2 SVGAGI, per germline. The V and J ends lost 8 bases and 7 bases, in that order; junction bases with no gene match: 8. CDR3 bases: TGTGCCAGCGAGACAGGGTTTAGTAATGAGCAGTTCTTC. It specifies CASETGFSNEQFF.

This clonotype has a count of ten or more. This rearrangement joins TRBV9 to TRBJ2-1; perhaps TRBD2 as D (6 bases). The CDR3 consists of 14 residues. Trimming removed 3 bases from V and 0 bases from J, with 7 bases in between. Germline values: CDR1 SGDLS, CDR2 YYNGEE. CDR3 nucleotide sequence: TGTGCCAGCAGCGAGACTAGCTCCTACAATGAGCAGTTCTTC. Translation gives CASSETSSYNEQFF.

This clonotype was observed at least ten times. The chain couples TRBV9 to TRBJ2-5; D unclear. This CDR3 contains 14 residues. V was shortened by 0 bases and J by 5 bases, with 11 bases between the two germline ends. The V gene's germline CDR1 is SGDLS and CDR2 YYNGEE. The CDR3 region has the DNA TGTGCCAGCAGCGTAGAACAGATTGGGGAGACCCAGTACTTC. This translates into CASSVEQIGETQYF.

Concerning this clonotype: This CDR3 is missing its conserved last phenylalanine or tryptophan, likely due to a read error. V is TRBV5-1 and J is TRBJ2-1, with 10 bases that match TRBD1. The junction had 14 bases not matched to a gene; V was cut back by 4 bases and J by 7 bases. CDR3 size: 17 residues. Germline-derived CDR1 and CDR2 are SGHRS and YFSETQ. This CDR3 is CASSQTVPGQGKNEQFC. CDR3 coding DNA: TGCGCCAGCAGCCAAACCGTTCCGGGACAGGGGAAGAATGAGCAGTTCTGC.

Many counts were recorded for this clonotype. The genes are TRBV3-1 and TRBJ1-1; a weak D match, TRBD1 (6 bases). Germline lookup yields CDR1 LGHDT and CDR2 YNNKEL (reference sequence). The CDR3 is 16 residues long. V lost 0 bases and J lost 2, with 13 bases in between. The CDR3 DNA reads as TGTGCCAGCAGCCAAGATAGGAGGACAGTCAACACTGAAGCTTTCTTT. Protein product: CASSQDRRTVNTEAFF. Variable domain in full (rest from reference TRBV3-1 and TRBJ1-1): DTAVSQTPKYLVTQMGNDKSIKCEQNLGHDTMYWYKQDSKKFLKIMFSYNNKELIINETVPNRFSPKSPDKAHLNLHINSLELGDSAVYFCASSQDRRTVNTEAFFGQGTRLTVV.

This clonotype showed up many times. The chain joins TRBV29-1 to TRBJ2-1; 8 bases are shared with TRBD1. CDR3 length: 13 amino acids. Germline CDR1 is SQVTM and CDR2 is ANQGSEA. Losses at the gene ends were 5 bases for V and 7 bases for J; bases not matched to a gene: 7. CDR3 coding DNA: TGCAGCGTTTCTACAGGGGGGAGAAATGAGCAGTTCTTC. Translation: CSVSTGGRNEQFF.

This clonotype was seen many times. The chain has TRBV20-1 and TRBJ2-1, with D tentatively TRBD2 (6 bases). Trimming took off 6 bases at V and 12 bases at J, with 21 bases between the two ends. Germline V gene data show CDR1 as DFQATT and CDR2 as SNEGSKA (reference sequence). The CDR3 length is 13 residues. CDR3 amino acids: CSAPASGHPGQFF. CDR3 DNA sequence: TGCAGTGCCCCCGCCAGCGGGCATCCTGGGCAGTTCTTC.